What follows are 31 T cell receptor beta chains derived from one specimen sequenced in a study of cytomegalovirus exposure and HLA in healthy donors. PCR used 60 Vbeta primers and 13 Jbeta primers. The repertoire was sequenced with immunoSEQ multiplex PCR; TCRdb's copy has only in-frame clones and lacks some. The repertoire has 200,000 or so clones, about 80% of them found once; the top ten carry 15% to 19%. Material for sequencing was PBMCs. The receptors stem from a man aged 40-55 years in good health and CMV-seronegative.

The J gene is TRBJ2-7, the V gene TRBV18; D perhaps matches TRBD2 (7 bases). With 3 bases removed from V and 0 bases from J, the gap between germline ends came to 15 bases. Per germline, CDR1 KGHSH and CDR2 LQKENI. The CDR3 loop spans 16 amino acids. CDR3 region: CASSPSGGRSSYEQYF. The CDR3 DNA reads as TGTGCCAGCTCACCGTCGGGGGGCCGGAGCTCCTACGAGCAGTACTTC. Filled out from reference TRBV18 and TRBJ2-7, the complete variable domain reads NAGVMQNPRHLVRRRGQEARLRCSPMKGHSHVYWYRQLPEEGLKFMVYLQKENIIDESGMPKERFSAEFPKEGPSILRIQQVVRGDSAAYFCASSPSGGRSSYEQYFGPGTRLTVT.

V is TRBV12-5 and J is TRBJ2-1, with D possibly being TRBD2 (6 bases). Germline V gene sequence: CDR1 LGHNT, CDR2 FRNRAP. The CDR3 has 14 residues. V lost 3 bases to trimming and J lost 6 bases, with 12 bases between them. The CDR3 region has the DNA TGTGCTAGTGGTTTAGAGGGAGGCCGCAATGAGCAGTTCTTC. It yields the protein CASGLEGGRNEQFF. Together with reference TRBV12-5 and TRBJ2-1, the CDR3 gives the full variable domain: DARVTQTPRHKVTEMGQEVTMRCQPILGHNTVFWYRQTMMQGLELLAYFRNRAPLDDSGMPKDRFSAEMPDATLATLKIQPSEPRDSAVYFCASGLEGGRNEQFFGPGTRLTVL.

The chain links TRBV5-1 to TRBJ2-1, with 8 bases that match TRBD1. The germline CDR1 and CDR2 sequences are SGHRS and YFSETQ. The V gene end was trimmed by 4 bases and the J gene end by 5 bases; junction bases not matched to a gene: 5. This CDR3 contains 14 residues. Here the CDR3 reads CASSNGQGNNEQFF. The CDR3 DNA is TGCGCCAGCAGCAATGGACAGGGCAACAATGAGCAGTTCTTC.

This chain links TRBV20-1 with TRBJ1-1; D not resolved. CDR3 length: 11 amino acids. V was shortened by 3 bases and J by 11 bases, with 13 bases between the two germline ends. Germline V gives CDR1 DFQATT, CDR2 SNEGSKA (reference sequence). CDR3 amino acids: CSASEVDYAFF. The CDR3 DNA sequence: TGCAGTGCTAGCGAGGTCGATTACGCTTTCTTT.

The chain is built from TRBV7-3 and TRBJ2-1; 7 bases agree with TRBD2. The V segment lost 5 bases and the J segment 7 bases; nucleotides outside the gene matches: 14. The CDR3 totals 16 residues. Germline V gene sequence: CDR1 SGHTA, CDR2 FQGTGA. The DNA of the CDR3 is TGTGCCAGCAGCCTCTGGGCCGCGGGAGTGGATAATGAGCAGTTCTTC. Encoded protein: CASSLWAAGVDNEQFF. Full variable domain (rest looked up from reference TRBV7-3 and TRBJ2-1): GAGVSQTPSNKVTEKGKYVELRCDPISGHTALYWYRQSLGQGPEFLIYFQGTGAADDSGLPNDRFFAVRPEGSVSTLKIQRTERGDSAVYLCASSLWAAGVDNEQFFGPGTRLTVL.

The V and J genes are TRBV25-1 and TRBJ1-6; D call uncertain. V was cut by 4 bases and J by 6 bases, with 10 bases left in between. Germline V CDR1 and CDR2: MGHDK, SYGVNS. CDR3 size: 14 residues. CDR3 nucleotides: TGTGCCAGCAGTGTAGCGCACTCTAATTCACCCCTCCACTTT. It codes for CASSVAHSNSPLHF.

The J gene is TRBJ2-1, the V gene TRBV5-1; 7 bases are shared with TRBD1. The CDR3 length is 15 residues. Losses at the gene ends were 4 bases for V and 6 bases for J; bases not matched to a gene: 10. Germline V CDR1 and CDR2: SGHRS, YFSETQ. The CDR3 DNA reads TGCGCCAGCAGCCCGGGACACTCAGGGGGCAATGAGCAGTTCTTC. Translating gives CASSPGHSGGNEQFF.

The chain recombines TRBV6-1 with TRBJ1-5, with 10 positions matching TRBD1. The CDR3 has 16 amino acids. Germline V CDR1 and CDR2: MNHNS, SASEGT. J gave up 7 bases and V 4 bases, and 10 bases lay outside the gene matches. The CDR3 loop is CASSARDRGFGQPQHF. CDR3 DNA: TGTGCCAGCAGTGCCCGGGACAGGGGCTTCGGGCAGCCCCAGCATTTT.

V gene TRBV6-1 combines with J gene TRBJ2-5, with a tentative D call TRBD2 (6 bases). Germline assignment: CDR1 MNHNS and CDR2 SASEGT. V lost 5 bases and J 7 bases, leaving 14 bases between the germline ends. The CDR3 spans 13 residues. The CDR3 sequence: CASSPGLRGTQYF. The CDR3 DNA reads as TGTGCCAGCAGTCCTGGACTAAGGGGGACCCAGTACTTC.

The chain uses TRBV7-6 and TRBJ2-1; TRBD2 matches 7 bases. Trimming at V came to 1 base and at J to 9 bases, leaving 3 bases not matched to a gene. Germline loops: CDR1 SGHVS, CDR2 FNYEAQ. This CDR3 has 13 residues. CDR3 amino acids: CASSLGLAFEQFF. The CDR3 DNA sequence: TGTGCCAGCAGCTTAGGACTAGCTTTTGAGCAGTTCTTC.

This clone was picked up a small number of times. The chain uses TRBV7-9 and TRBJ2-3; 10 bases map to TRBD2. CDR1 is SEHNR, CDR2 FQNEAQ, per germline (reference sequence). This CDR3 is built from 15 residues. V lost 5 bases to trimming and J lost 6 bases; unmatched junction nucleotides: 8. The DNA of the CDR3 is TGTGCCAGCAGCCCAAGCGGGGGGGCAGGGGATACGCAGTATTTT. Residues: CASSPSGGAGDTQYF.

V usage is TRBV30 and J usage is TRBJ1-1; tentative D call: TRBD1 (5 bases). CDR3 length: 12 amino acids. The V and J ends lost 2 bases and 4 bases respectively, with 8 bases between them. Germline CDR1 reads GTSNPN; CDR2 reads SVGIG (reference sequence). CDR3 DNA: TGTGCCTGGAGTTTCGGGGGCACTGAAGCTTTCTTT. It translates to CAWSFGGTEAFF.

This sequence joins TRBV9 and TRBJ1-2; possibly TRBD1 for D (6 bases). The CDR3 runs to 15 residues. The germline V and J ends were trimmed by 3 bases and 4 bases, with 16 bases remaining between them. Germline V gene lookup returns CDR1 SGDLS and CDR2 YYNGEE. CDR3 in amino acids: CASSGGHLRPYGYTF. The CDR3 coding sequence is TGTGCCAGCAGCGGGGGACATCTCAGACCCTATGGCTACACCTTC.

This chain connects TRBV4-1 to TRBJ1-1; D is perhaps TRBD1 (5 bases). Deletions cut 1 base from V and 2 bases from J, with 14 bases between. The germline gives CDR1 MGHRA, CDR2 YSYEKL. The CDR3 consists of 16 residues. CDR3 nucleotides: TGCGCCAGCAGCCAAGGGCAGGGATCCTTTAACACTGAAGCTTTCTTT. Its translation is CASSQGQGSFNTEAFF.

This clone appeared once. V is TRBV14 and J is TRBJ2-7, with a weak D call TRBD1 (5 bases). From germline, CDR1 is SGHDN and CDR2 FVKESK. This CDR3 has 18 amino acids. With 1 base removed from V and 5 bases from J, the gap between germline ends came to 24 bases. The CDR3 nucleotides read TGTGCCAGCAGCCAAGGAGCGTGGGGCCTTCCCACGGTGGACGAGCAGTACTTC. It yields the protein CASSQGAWGLPTVDEQYF. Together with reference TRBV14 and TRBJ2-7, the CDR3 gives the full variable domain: EAGVTQFPSHSVIEKGQTVTLRCDPISGHDNLYWYRRVMGKEIKFLLHFVKESKQDESGMPNNRFLAERTGGTYSTLKVQPAELEDSGVYFCASSQGAWGLPTVDEQYFGPGTRLTVT.

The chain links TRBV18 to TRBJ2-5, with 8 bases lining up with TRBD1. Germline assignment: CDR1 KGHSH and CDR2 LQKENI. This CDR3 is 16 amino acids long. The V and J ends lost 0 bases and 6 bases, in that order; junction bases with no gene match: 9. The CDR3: CASSPPWTGSGKTQYF. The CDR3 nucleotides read TGTGCCAGCTCACCACCGTGGACAGGGTCCGGGAAGACCCAGTACTTC.

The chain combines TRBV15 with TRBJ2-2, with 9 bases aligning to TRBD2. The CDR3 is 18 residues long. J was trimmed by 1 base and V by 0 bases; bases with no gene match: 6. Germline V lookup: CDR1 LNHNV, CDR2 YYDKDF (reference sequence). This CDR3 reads CATSRDPFSGGNTGELFF. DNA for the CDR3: TGTGCCACCAGCAGAGACCCCTTTAGCGGGGGGAACACCGGGGAGCTGTTTTTT.

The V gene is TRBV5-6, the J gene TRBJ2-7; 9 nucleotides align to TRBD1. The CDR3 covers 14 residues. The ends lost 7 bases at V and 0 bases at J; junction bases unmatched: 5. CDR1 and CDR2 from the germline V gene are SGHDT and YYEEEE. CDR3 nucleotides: TGTGCCAGCTGGAGACAGGGGGGCTCCTACGAGCAGTACTTC. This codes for CASWRQGGSYEQYF.

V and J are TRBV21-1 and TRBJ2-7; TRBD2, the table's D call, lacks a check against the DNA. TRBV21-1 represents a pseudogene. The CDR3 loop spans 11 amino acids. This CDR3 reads CASSRKYEQYF. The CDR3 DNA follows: TGTGCCAGCAGCCGTAAATACGAGCAGTACTTC.

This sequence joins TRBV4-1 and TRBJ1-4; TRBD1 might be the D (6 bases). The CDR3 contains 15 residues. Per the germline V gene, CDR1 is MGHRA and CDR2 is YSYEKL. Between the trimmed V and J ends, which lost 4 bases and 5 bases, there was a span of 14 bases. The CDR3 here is CASSPTGQKNEKLFF. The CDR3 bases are TGCGCCAGCAGCCCTACAGGACAGAAAAATGAAAAACTGTTTTTT.

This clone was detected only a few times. The CDR3: CASSLGTAPNHGYTF. CDR3 DNA: TGTGCCAGCAGCTTAGGGACAGCGCCTAATCATGGCTACACCTTC. This chain uses TRBV7-6 with TRBJ1-2; D might be TRBD1 (6 bases). CDR1 and CDR2 from the germline V gene are SGHVS and FNYEAQ. This CDR3 spans 15 amino acids. Trimming shortened V by 1 base and J by 6 bases, and 15 bases separated the two germline ends.

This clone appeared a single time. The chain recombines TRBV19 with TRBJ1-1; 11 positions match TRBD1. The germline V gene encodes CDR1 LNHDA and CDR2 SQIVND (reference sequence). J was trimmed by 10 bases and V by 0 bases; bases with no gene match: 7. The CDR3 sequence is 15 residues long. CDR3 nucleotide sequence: TGTGCCAGTAGTATAGATCTCAGGACAGGGGGCTTAGCTTTCTTT. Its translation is CASSIDLRTGGLAFF.

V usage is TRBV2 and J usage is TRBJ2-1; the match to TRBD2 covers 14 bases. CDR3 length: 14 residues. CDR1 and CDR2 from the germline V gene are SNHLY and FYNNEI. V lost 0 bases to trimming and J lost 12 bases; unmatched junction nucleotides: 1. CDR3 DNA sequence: TGTGCCAGCAGTGAAGCGACTAGCGGGAGGGGGCAGTTCTTC. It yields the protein CASSEATSGRGQFF.

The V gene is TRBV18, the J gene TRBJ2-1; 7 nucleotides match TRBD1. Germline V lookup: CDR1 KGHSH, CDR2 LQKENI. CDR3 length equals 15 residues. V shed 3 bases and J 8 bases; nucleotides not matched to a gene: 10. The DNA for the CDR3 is TGTGCCAGCTCACCGTTCACAGGGGTCCAAGATGAGCAGTTCTTC. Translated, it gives CASSPFTGVQDEQFF.

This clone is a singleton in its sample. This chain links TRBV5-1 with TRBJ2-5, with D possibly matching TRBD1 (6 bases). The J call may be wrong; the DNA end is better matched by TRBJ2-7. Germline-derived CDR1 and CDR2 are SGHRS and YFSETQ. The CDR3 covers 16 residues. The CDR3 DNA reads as TGCGCCAGCAGCGTACTACGGACAGCAACTTCCTACGAGCAGTACTTC. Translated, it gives CASSVLRTATSYEQYF.

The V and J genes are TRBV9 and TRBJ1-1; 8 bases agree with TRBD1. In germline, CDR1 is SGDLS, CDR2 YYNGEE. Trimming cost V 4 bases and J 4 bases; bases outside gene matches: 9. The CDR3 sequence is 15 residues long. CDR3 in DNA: TGTGCCAGCAGCTTATCCGGGACAGGCCGCACTGAAGCTTTCTTT. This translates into CASSLSGTGRTEAFF. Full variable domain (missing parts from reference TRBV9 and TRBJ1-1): DSGVTQTPKHLITATGQRVTLRCSPRSGDLSVYWYQQSLDQGLQFLIQYYNGEERAKGNILERFSAQQFPDLHSELNLSSLELGDSALYFCASSLSGTGRTEAFFGQGTRLTVV.

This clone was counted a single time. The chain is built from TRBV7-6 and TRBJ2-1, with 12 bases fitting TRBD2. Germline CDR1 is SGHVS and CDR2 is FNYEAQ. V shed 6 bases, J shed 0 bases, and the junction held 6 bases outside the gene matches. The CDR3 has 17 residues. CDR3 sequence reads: CASRPGLAGSSYNEQFF. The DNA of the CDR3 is TGTGCCAGCAGACCGGGACTAGCGGGCAGCTCCTACAATGAGCAGTTCTTC.

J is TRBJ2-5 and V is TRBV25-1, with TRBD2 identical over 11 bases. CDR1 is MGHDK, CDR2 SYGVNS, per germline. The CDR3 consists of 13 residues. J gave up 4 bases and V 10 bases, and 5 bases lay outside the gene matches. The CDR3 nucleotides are TGTGCCACCGGGACTAGCGGTCCAGAGACCCAGTACTTC. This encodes CATGTSGPETQYF.

CDR3 DNA: TGCGCCAGCAGCCAACAAAAGGGGGTGAGAGGGGCCAACGTCCTGACTTTC. Encoded protein: CASSQQKGVRGANVLTF. The chain recombines TRBV4-3 with TRBJ2-6, with D possibly being TRBD1 (6 bases). CDR1 LGHNA and CDR2 YSLEER come from the germline V gene. The V end lost 2 bases, the J end lost 4 bases, and 15 bases lay between the germline ends. There are 17 residues in the CDR3.

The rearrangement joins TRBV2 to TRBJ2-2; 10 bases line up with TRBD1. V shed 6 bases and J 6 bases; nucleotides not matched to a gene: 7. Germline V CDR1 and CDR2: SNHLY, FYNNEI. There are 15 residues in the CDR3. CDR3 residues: CASRPTGTGAGELFF. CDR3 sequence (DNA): TGTGCCAGCAGACCCACCGGGACAGGGGCCGGGGAGCTGTTTTTT.

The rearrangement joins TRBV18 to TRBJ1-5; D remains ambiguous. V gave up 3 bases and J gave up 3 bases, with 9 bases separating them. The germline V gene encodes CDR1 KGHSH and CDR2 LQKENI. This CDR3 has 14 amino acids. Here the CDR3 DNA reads TGTGCCAGCTCACCTGGCAGGAACAATCAGCCCCAGCATTTT. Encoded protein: CASSPGRNNQPQHF.